This TCR beta chain was recorded in a study of technical replicates of blood from several donors. Clones were sequenced by immunoSEQ multiplex PCR, and TCRdb holds only the in-frame ones, with some missing. The sample consists of 75,000 to 90,000 clones, nearly 95% of them appearing once. With 1 base removed from V and 3 bases from J, the gap between germline ends came to 14 bases. The germline gives CDR1 SGDLS, CDR2 YYNGEE. This CDR3 comprises 15 residues. This TCR came from a human donor in good health. The chain carries TRBV9 and TRBJ2-7; D may be TRBD2 (6 bases). Material for sequencing was T cells isolated from PBMCs. CDR3 sequence reads: CASSVRASDYYEQYF. CDR3 DNA sequence: TGTGCCAGCAGCGTAAGAGCTAGCGACTACTACGAGCAGTACTTC.